Detailed here is one T cell receptor beta chain. Its target is not known. V lost 5 bases, J lost 0 bases, and 10 bases lay in between. The CDR3 sequence is 14 residues long. Per germline, CDR1 SGHTA and CDR2 FQGTGA. Treatment: 15 to 20 received Ad26.COV2.S at low or high dose, single or two shots; about five received placebo; per-sample allocation not given. Day 63 after the first injection of vaccine or placebo was the sampling time. Generated by immunoSEQ multiplex PCR, the TCRdb table keeps only in-frame clones and is missing some. The sample lists hundreds of thousands of clones; 88% were seen once. The source of the sample is a study of Ad26.COV2.S vaccination and SARS-CoV-2 variants. Study results and caveats: Vaccine and placebo recipients had similar non-spike TCR breadth.

V and J are TRBV7-3 and TRBJ1-1, with a tentative D call TRBD1 (5 bases). The TCR was taken from a person aged 18-60 years who received the Ad26.COV2.S COVID-19 vaccine or a placebo. Here the sequenced sample was peripheral blood, taken in a trial of Ad26.COV2.S vaccine versus placebo. CDR3 DNA: TGTGCCAGCAGCCCCTTGGGACTGAACACTGAAGCTTTCTTT. It encodes CASSPLGLNTEAFF.